This T cell receptor beta chain was obtained from a study of CD8 T cells in Susac syndrome. This clonotype was observed once. CDR3 size: 12 residues. V lost 3 bases and J lost 5, with 5 bases in between. Germline V gene data show CDR1 as LGHDT and CDR2 as YNNKEL (reference sequence). About 0.45 to 1 ug RNA was reverse transcribed with random hexamers. Amplification of TCR beta CDR3 was carried out by immunoSEQ multiplex PCR, which covered 54 Vbeta and 13 Jbeta segments. TCRdb independently ran MiXCR on the immunoSEQ multiplex PCR reads; one entry per CDR3 protein. The table records approximately 100,000 distinct CDR3 sequences, 90% to 98% of them present only once.

V is TRBV3-1 and J is TRBJ2-4, with D tentatively TRBD2 (5 bases). This sequence originates from a human donor in good health. The sequencing input was CD4+ T cells from PBMCs. CDR3: CASSQRENIQYF. Here the CDR3 DNA reads TGTGCCAGCAGCCAGCGGGAAAACATTCAGTACTTC. Combining the CDR3 with reference TRBV3-1 and TRBJ2-4 gives the whole variable domain DTAVSQTPKYLVTQMGNDKSIKCEQNLGHDTMYWYKQDSKKFLKIMFSYNNKELIINETVPNRFSPKSPDKAHLNLHINSLELGDSAVYFCASSQRENIQYFGAGTRLSVL.